Only a few counts were recorded for the clone carrying this T cell receptor (beta chain). Its antigen is currently unknown. Unique molecular identifiers were present on the cDNA, which also gained a universal primer site by template switching. TCRdb redid the calling of the 5' RACE reads with MiXCR, one entry per CDR3 protein. The repertoire holds under 400,000 distinct CDR3 sequences, with roughly 9% as singletons. The data belong to a study of identical twins. Overall study findings and caveats: Its conclusions, products of cross-sectional statistical analysis, did not come from following the same donors.

V gave up 4 bases and J gave up 4 bases; unmatched junction bases: 11. This CDR3 is built from 16 residues. The V gene's germline CDR1 is MGHRA and CDR2 YSYEKL. The genes are TRBV4-1 and TRBJ2-5; 8 bases agree with TRBD2. The sequence was obtained from a woman aged 50 to 60 in good health. The sample taken for sequencing was naive T cells sorted from blood. The CDR3 DNA sequence: TGCGCCAGCAGCCCAACCTATAGCGGGGAGAGAGAGACCCAGTACTTC. It is translated as CASSPTYSGERETQYF.